This TCR beta chain originates from a study of control samples from healthy donors and cancer patients. Clones were read by immunoSEQ multiplex PCR, and TCRdb kept only the in-frame ones, dropping some. The sample shows 75,000 to 90,000 clones, approximately 89% of them seen only once. The CDR3 contains 12 residues. V dropped 1 base and J dropped 6 bases, with 5 bases sitting between them. This chain connects TRBV12-3 or TRBV12-4 to TRBJ2-3; D not resolved. This clonotype was obtained from a man aged 45-65 years in good health. Sequenced input: blood. DNA of the CDR3: TGTGCCAGCAGTTTAGTAGGGGATACGCAGTATTTT. It specifies CASSLVGDTQYF.